A selection of T cell receptor beta chains follows, all from one sample in a study of T cells after yellow fever vaccination. TCRdb reprocessed the 5' RACE reads with MiXCR, giving one entry per CDR3 protein. Among hundreds of thousands of distinct CDR3 sequences listed, roughly 21% were seen once. This specimen consisted of PBMCs, obtained 15 days after the yellow fever booster vaccination. The receptors were gathered from a man younger than 45 who received the YFV17D yellow fever vaccine. CDR3s include the opening cysteine and the closing phenylalanine or tryptophan. The D gene is left open where the match is weak. Clone size is shown for a subset of rows, as once, few, many or a class of expanded clone.

>NA|few|TRBJ2-7|TRBV29-1
CSVGDGPYEQYF
TGCAGCGTAGGGGACGGACCCTACGAGCAGTACTTC
>TRBD2|few|TRBJ2-1|TRBV6-5
CASSYLAGGSGYSGEQFF
TGTGCCAGCAGTTACCTAGCGGGAGGGTCGGGGTATTCGGGTGAGCAGTTCTTC
>NA|NA|TRBJ2-1|TRBV5-1
CASGGSRGNEQFF
TGCGCCAGCGGCGGGTCTCGGGGCAATGAGCAGTTCTTC
>NA|NA|TRBJ2-3|TRBV5-1
CASSLGEADTTDTQYF
TGCGCCAGCAGCTTGGGAGAAGCGGACACCACAGATACGCAGTATTTT
>NA|few|TRBJ1-5|TRBV7-8
CASSAGSNPHF
TGTGCCAGCAGCGCTGGATCGAATCCGCATTTT
>NA|NA|TRBJ1-5|TRBV4-3
CASSQDMSGGQPQHF
TGCGCCAGCAGCCAAGATATGTCAGGAGGGCAGCCCCAGCATTTT
>NA|NA|TRBJ2-7|TRBV27
CASAIEGVGYEQYF
TGTGCCAGCGCGATTGAGGGAGTCGGCTACGAGCAGTACTTC
>NA|NA|TRBJ2-5|TRBV10-3
CAISEGSGRETQYF
TGTGCCATCAGTGAAGGCTCAGGGCGAGAGACCCAGTACTTC
>NA|once|TRBJ2-1|TRBV7-2
CASSRGRRNEQFF
TGTGCCAGCAGCCGGGGGCGACGCAATGAGCAGTTCTTC
>NA|few|TRBJ2-6|TRBV4-3
CASRDSRSGANVLTF
TGCGCCAGCAGGGACAGCAGATCTGGGGCCAACGTCCTGACTTTC
>NA|few|TRBJ2-3|TRBV20-1
CRLIAADTQYF
TGCAGACTCATAGCGGCAGATACGCAGTATTTT
>TRBD2|NA|TRBJ2-7|TRBV20-1
CSADPGLAGVFTYEQYF
TGCAGTGCCGACCCGGGACTAGCGGGAGTTTTCACCTACGAGCAGTACTTC
>NA|NA|TRBJ2-7|TRBV6-5
CASSYVPGVWEQYF
TGTGCCAGCAGTTACGTCCCCGGGGTGTGGGAGCAGTACTTC
>TRBD1|NA|TRBJ2-7|TRBV20-1
CSASGTGNTYEQYF
TGCAGTGCTAGTGGGACAGGGAATACCTACGAGCAGTACTTC
>NA|NA|TRBJ2-7|TRBV20-1
CSAARVYEQYF
TGCAGTGCCGCGAGGGTCTACGAGCAGTACTTC
>NA|NA|TRBJ1-2|TRBV29-1
CSVEDETRSYTF
TGCAGCGTTGAAGATGAGACCCGAAGCTACACCTTC
>TRBD2|NA|TRBJ2-1|TRBV7-6
CASSTLGTSVHNEQFF
TGTGCCAGCAGCACCCTCGGGACTAGCGTCCACAATGAGCAGTTCTTC
>NA|few|TRBJ2-3|TRBV3-1
CASSPFRTSTDTQYF
TGTGCCAGCAGCCCTTTCAGAACTAGCACAGATACGCAGTATTTT
>NA|NA|TRBJ2-1|TRBV20-1
CSATRGGNEQFF
TGCAGTGCTACCAGGGGGGGCAATGAGCAGTTCTTC
>TRBD1|NA|TRBJ1-6|TRBV5-4
CASSLGQGSYNSPLHF
TGTGCCAGCAGCTTAGGACAGGGAAGCTATAATTCACCCCTCCACTTT
>NA|few|TRBJ2-1|TRBV12-3/TRBV12-4
CASSFDGPAAREQFF
TGTGCCAGCAGTTTCGACGGTCCGGCCGCTCGGGAGCAGTTCTTC
>TRBD2|NA|TRBJ2-3|TRBV10-2
CASSEGLAGSDTQYF
TGCGCCAGCAGTGAGGGACTAGCGGGGTCAGATACGCAGTATTTT